These 6 T cell receptor beta chains share one sample of origin, sequenced in a study of cytomegalovirus exposure and HLA in healthy donors. The PCR used 60 Vbeta and 13 Jbeta primers. The repertoire was sequenced with immunoSEQ multiplex PCR; TCRdb's copy has only in-frame clones and lacks some. This sample has 120,000 to 150,000 clones, with approximately 9% found just once. The sequenced sample consisted of PBMCs. All receptors come from a male donor in good health and CMV-seronegative.

Only a few counts were recorded for this clone. V is TRBV2 and J is TRBJ1-2, with D possibly being TRBD1 (5 bases). The CDR3 has 13 amino acids. V dropped 4 bases and J dropped 5 bases, with 11 bases sitting between them. CDR1 is SNHLY, CDR2 FYNNEI, per germline. The CDR3 loop reads CASSGQKLYGYTF. CDR3 nucleotide sequence: TGTGCCAGCAGTGGACAGAAACTATATGGCTACACCTTC.

The chain recombines TRBV5-6 with TRBJ2-1; a weak D match, TRBD2 (5 bases). V lost 0 bases and J 6 bases, leaving 7 bases between the germline ends. Per germline, CDR1 SGHDT and CDR2 YYEEEE. The CDR3 consists of 13 residues. The CDR3, as DNA: TGTGCCAGCAGCTTGGCGGACTCCAATGAGCAGTTCTTC. This encodes CASSLADSNEQFF.

This clone has more than one count but fewer than ten. This rearrangement joins TRBV28 to TRBJ2-3; D is unclear. V gave up 4 bases and J gave up 6 bases, with 5 bases separating them. Looked up from germline, CDR1 is MDHEN and CDR2 is SYDVKM. The CDR3 has 11 amino acids. CDR3 DNA: TGTGCCAGCAGTTCGAGGGATACGCAGTATTTT. Protein: CASSSRDTQYF.

The gene calls are TRBV7-9 and TRBJ2-7, with 7 nucleotides matching TRBD1. V was pared by 5 bases and J by 2 bases, with 6 bases of the junction left unmatched. This CDR3 comprises 14 residues. Germline CDR1 is SEHNR and CDR2 is FQNEAQ (reference sequence). Here the CDR3 reads CASSGAGTAYEQYF. The CDR3 bases are TGTGCCAGCAGCGGTGCCGGGACAGCCTACGAGCAGTACTTC.

A few counts support this clone. The chain combines TRBV19 with TRBJ1-2; 8 bases map to TRBD1. Losses at the gene ends were 1 base for V and 4 bases for J; bases not matched to a gene: 8. CDR1 and CDR2 from the germline V gene are LNHDA and SQIVND (reference sequence). This CDR3 is 16 amino acids long. CDR3 protein: CASSIGDRRPIYGYTF. The CDR3, as DNA: TGTGCCAGTAGTATAGGGGACAGGAGACCCATCTATGGCTACACCTTC.

The chain links TRBV7-2 to TRBJ2-1; D perhaps matches TRBD1 (5 bases). Trimming left V 1 base short and J 8 bases short, with 15 bases between. The CDR3 length is 15 residues. The germline CDR1 and CDR2 sequences are SGHTA and FQGNSA. The CDR3: CASSLGVGRVDEQFF. The CDR3 DNA is TGTGCCAGCAGCTTAGGGGTTGGCAGGGTGGATGAGCAGTTCTTC.